A selection of T cell receptor beta chains follows, all from one sample in a study of graft-versus-host responses after intestinal transplantation. Assay used: immunoSEQ multiplex PCR; TCRdb lists only in-frame clones, some missing. The sample has around 88,000 clones; around 86% are singletons. The antigens for these receptors are not known. Sequenced here: unstimulated CD8+ T cells sorted from spleen or lymph node cells, sampled before intestinal transplant. The receptors derive from a human donor who received an intestinal transplant. CDR3s include the opening cysteine and the closing phenylalanine or tryptophan. Fields, in order: CDR3 length, V gene, J gene, clone size, D gene, CDR3 protein, CDR3 DNA. The D gene is left open where the match is weak. Clone size is given for some rows only: seen once, a few or many times, or a class if the clone is expanded.

13	TRBV7-9	TRBJ2-1	-	-	CASSLVGSAEQFF	TGTGCCAGCAGCTTAGTTGGGTCCGCTGAGCAGTTCTTC
16	TRBV5-6	TRBJ2-7	-	-	CASSWMAVGQHYEQYF	TGTGCCAGCAGCTGGATGGCGGTCGGACAGCACTACGAGCAGTACTTC
13	TRBV6-5	TRBJ2-7	-	-	CASSRDMSYEQYF	TGTGCCAGTTCCCGGGACATGTCCTACGAGCAGTACTTC
16	TRBV4-1	TRBJ2-2	-	-	CASSQVSLPNTGELFF	TGCGCCAGCAGCCAAGTATCTCTTCCGAACACCGGGGAGCTGTTTTTT
12	TRBV7-9	TRBJ1-5	-	-	CASSHRAQPQHF	TGTGCCAGCAGTCACAGGGCTCAGCCCCAGCATTTT
12	TRBV6-1	TRBJ1-1	-	-	CASSTGNTEAFF	TGTGCCAGCAGTACAGGGAACACTGAAGCTTTCTTT
13	TRBV28	TRBJ2-1	-	-	CASSLATFNEQFF	TGTGCCAGCAGTTTAGCTACCTTTAATGAGCAGTTCTTC
14	TRBV2	TRBJ1-2	-	-	CADFTWGGSYGYTF	TGTGCCGATTTTACTTGGGGGGGGAGCTATGGCTACACCTTC
17	TRBV13	TRBJ2-2	-	-	CASSLRGEAPNTGELFF	TGTGCCAGCAGCCTACGCGGGGAGGCTCCGAACACCGGGGAGCTGTTTTTT
15	TRBV9	TRBJ1-1	-	-	CAISVSGAPNTEAFF	TGTGCCATCAGCGTATCAGGGGCGCCGAACACTGAAGCTTTCTTT
12	TRBV29-1	TRBJ1-2	-	-	CSVESGLYGYTF	TGCAGCGTTGAGTCGGGGCTATATGGCTACACCTTC
13	TRBV13	TRBJ2-1	-	TRBD2	CASSRLAGVEQFF	TGTGCCAGCAGCCGTCTAGCGGGGGTAGAGCAGTTCTTC
15	TRBV11-2	TRBJ2-7	-	TRBD2	CASSFRTSGSYEQYF	TGTGCCAGCAGCTTCCGGACTAGCGGGAGTTACGAGCAGTACTTC
16	TRBV6-5	TRBJ1-3	-	-	CASSYGSSSSGNTIYF	TGTGCCAGCAGTTACGGTTCATCTAGCTCTGGAAACACCATATATTTT
15	TRBV30	TRBJ1-4	-	-	CAWSASLDDNEKLFF	TGTGCCTGGAGTGCCTCACTAGATGATAATGAAAAACTGTTTTTT
18	TRBV12-5	TRBJ2-1	-	TRBD1	CASGLPTRRTGGVDEQFF	TGTGCTAGTGGTTTGCCAACAAGGAGGACAGGGGGGGTCGATGAGCAGTTCTTC
15	TRBV9	TRBJ2-1	-	-	CASSVEGTGYNEQFF	TGTGCCAGCAGCGTAGAAGGGACTGGATACAATGAGCAGTTCTTC
14	TRBV5-4	TRBJ1-6	-	-	CASSLALYNSPLHF	TGTGCCAGCAGCTTAGCGCTCTATAATTCACCCCTCCACTTT
15	TRBV28	TRBJ2-1	-	TRBD2	CASSLPLADYNEQFF	TGTGCCAGCAGTTTACCACTAGCGGACTACAATGAGCAGTTCTTC
15	TRBV6-4	TRBJ2-3	-	TRBD2	CASSDGTSSTDTQYF	TGTGCCAGCAGTGACGGGACTAGCAGCACAGATACGCAGTATTTT
16	TRBV7-9	TRBJ2-3	-	-	CASSLGEGGSTDTQYF	TGTGCCAGCAGCTTAGGCGAGGGAGGCAGCACAGATACGCAGTATTTT
15	TRBV2	TRBJ2-1	-	TRBD2	CASSLAGPPYNEQFF	TGTGCCAGCAGTTTAGCGGGGCCGCCCTACAATGAGCAGTTCTTC
14	TRBV9	TRBJ1-2	-	-	CASSVAGTNYGYTF	TGTGCCAGCAGCGTAGCGGGGACTAACTATGGCTACACCTTC
13	TRBV7-3	TRBJ2-3	-	-	CASSPPGLDTQYF	TGTGCCAGCAGCCCCCCTGGCCTGGATACGCAGTATTTT
14	TRBV27	TRBJ2-3	-	TRBD1	CASSIDRATDTQYF	TGTGCCAGCAGCATAGACAGGGCCACAGATACGCAGTATTTT
13	TRBV7-3	TRBJ2-1	-	-	CASSLDGDNEQFF	TGTGCCAGCAGCTTAGACGGGGACAATGAGCAGTTCTTC
15	TRBV28	TRBJ1-4	-	-	CASSNRAATNEKLFF	TGTGCCAGCAGTAACAGGGCCGCAACTAATGAAAAACTGTTTTTT
14	TRBV28	TRBJ2-5	-	-	CASGQAYFQETQYF	TGTGCCAGCGGCCAGGCCTACTTTCAAGAGACCCAGTACTTC
15	TRBV6-1	TRBJ2-7	-	-	CASRKNGQRPYEQYF	TGTGCCAGCAGGAAGAATGGACAGAGACCCTACGAGCAGTACTTC
15	TRBV9	TRBJ2-7	once	TRBD2	CASSPRLAGTYEQYF	TGTGCCAGCAGCCCGAGACTAGCGGGGACCTACGAGCAGTACTTC
16	TRBV18	TRBJ2-7	-	TRBD1	CASSLERQGLTYEQYF	TGTGCCAGCTCACTAGAAAGACAGGGATTGACCTACGAGCAGTACTTC
14	TRBV30	TRBJ1-2	-	-	CAWSVREGFNGYTF	TGTGCCTGGAGTGTACGTGAGGGGTTTAATGGCTACACCTTC
13	TRBV27	TRBJ2-1	-	-	CASSPDSYNEQFF	TGTGCCAGCAGTCCCGACTCCTACAATGAGCAGTTCTTC
14	TRBV7-9	TRBJ2-3	-	-	CASSLIWATDTQYF	TGTGCCAGCAGCTTGATATGGGCCACAGATACGCAGTATTTT
15	TRBV4-1	TRBJ2-1	-	TRBD1	CASSQGTGLYNEQFF	TGCGCCAGCAGCCAGGGGACAGGGCTCTACAATGAGCAGTTCTTC
14	TRBV6-5	TRBJ1-4	-	-	CASSYSNLDEKLFF	TGTGCCAGCAGTTACTCCAACCTAGATGAAAAACTGTTTTTT
14	TRBV6-5	TRBJ1-6	-	-	CASSYSGGNSPLHF	TGTGCCAGCAGTTACTCGGGGGGAAATTCACCCCTCCACTTT
15	TRBV15	TRBJ2-3	-	TRBD1	CATSRDRGRVDTQYF	TGTGCCACCAGCAGGGACAGGGGAAGAGTCGATACGCAGTATTTT
15	TRBV9	TRBJ1-2	few	TRBD1	CACSVSSGGYYGYTF	TGTGCCTGCAGCGTATCTTCAGGGGGTTACTATGGCTACACCTTC
14	TRBV2	TRBJ2-2	-	-	CASSGTVNTVELFF	TGTGCCAGCAGCGGTACAGTCAACACCGTGGAGCTGTTTTTT
11	TRBV27	TRBJ2-3	-	-	CASRIRDTQYF	TGTGCCAGCAGAATAAGGGATACGCAGTATTTT
15	TRBV10-3	TRBJ2-1	-	-	CAISERGQEYNEQFF	TGTGCCATCAGTGAGAGAGGGCAAGAGTACAATGAGCAGTTCTTC
17	TRBV9	TRBJ2-2	-	TRBD1	CASSEGQTGQGTGELFF	TGTGCCAGCAGCGAAGGACAGACAGGGCAGGGCACCGGGGAGCTGTTTTTT
16	TRBV5-1	TRBJ2-7	-	TRBD2	CASSPGLAGAGDEQYF	TGCGCCAGCAGCCCGGGACTAGCGGGAGCGGGGGACGAGCAGTACTTC
14	TRBV6-4	TRBJ1-3	-	-	CASSEWAAGNTIYF	TGTGCCAGCAGTGAGTGGGCGGCTGGAAACACCATATATTTT
15	TRBV18	TRBJ1-4	-	-	CASSPGERFNEKLFF	TGTGCCAGCTCACCGGGGGAGAGGTTTAATGAAAAACTGTTTTTT
16	TRBV11-2	TRBJ1-1	-	-	CASSDIGGRVNTEAFF	TGTGCCAGCAGCGACATCGGGGGTCGGGTGAACACTGAAGCTTTCTTT
14	TRBV29-1	TRBJ2-5	-	-	CSVFENAVGETQYF	TGCAGCGTCTTTGAGAACGCGGTCGGGGAGACCCAGTACTTC
16	TRBV4-1	TRBJ2-7	-	TRBD2	CASSQGGGRIWYEQYF	TGCGCCAGCAGCCAAGGGGGCGGGAGGATATGGTACGAGCAGTACTTC
13	TRBV5-1	TRBJ1-1	-	-	CASSLGGGTEAFF	TGCGCCAGCAGCTTAGGAGGGGGCACTGAAGCTTTCTTT
12	TRBV4-1	TRBJ2-3	-	-	CASSQDTDTQYF	TGCGCCAGCAGCCAGGACACAGATACGCAGTATTTT
15	TRBV6-5	TRBJ2-7	-	-	CASSRVLTSSYEQYF	TGTGCCAGCAGTCGCGTACTGACGAGCTCCTACGAGCAGTACTTC
15	TRBV7-7	TRBJ2-1	-	TRBD1	CASSVGQGVGNEQFF	TGTGCCAGCAGCGTGGGACAGGGTGTTGGAAATGAGCAGTTCTTC
13	TRBV27	TRBJ2-7	-	-	CASSLLPSYEQYF	TGTGCCAGCAGTTTACTGCCCTCCTACGAGCAGTACTTC
13	TRBV4-1	TRBJ2-7	-	-	CASSQGYGYEQYF	TGCGCCAGCAGCCAAGGGTACGGATATGAGCAGTACTTC
14	TRBV27	TRBJ1-5	-	-	CAILWEGVNQPQHF	TGTGCCATCTTGTGGGAGGGGGTAAATCAGCCCCAGCATTTT
15	TRBV5-5	TRBJ1-6	-	-	CASSLDGGFNSPLHF	TGTGCCAGCAGCTTGGATGGCGGTTTTAATTCACCCCTCCACTTT